These 32 T cell receptor beta chains were sequenced from one sample in a study of T cell responses to AZD1222 COVID-19 vaccine. Produced via immunoSEQ multiplex PCR; TCRdb's table is partial and in-frame only. The repertoire holds about 120,000 clones, about 90% seen once, with 2% to 3% in the top ten. Source: peripheral blood, taken 28 days after the second AZD1222 dose. The receptors derive from an adult who received the AZD1222 COVID-19 vaccine.

The chain employs TRBV2 and TRBJ2-2, with D perhaps TRBD2 (5 bases). The ends were cut back, 7 bases at V and 5 bases at J, with 14 bases in the middle. This CDR3 has 14 residues. The germline V gene encodes CDR1 SNHLY and CDR2 FYNNEI. CDR3 bases: TGTGCCAGCATTGGAGGAGTTAGGACCGGGGAGCTGTTTTTT. This sequence encodes CASIGGVRTGELFF.

The rearrangement uses TRBV28 and TRBJ2-7; TRBD2 might be the D (6 bases). CDR3 length: 14 residues. Germline assignment: CDR1 MDHEN and CDR2 SYDVKM. V lost 6 bases and J 3 bases, leaving 15 bases between the germline ends. CDR3 residues: CASRSPNSGYEQYF. In DNA, the CDR3 is TGTGCCAGCAGATCACCAAATAGCGGCTACGAGCAGTACTTC.

The V and J genes are TRBV6-2 or TRBV6-3 and TRBJ1-5; TRBD1 matches 9 bases. Germline CDR1 MNHEY, CDR2 SVGEGT. Trimming removed 3 bases from V and 5 bases from J; junction bases left unmatched: 2. This CDR3 has 14 amino acids. The CDR3 coding sequence is TGTGCCAGCAGTTATGGGACAGGGCATCAGCCCCAGCATTTT. Residues: CASSYGTGHQPQHF.

The V and J genes are TRBV4-3 and TRBJ1-1, with 9 bases identical to TRBD1. J gave up 3 bases and V 0 bases, and 8 bases lay outside the gene matches. From germline, CDR1 is LGHNA and CDR2 YSLEER. The CDR3 runs 17 residues. CDR3 sequence reads: CASSQDRPTGGDTEAFF. As DNA, the CDR3 is TGCGCCAGCAGCCAAGATCGGCCGACAGGGGGAGACACTGAAGCTTTCTTT.

V gene TRBV9 combines with J gene TRBJ1-2, with 8 bases identical to TRBD1. The CDR3 has 14 residues. V lost 4 bases and J lost 7; bases outside the gene matches: 9. From germline, CDR1 is SGDLS and CDR2 YYNGEE. The DNA for the CDR3 is TGTGCCAGCAGCAACCCGGACAGGGCAAGTGGCTACACCTTC. Its protein product is CASSNPDRASGYTF.

The chain has TRBV9 and TRBJ1-3; TRBD1 matches at 8 bases. J was trimmed by 6 bases and V by 6 bases; bases with no gene match: 2. The CDR3 extends over 12 amino acids. Germline values: CDR1 SGDLS, CDR2 YYNGEE. The CDR3 bases are TGTGCCAGCACAGGGGGCGAAAACACCATATATTTT. Its translation: CASTGGENTIYF.

The V and J genes are TRBV5-8 and TRBJ1-3; D possibly corresponds to TRBD1 (6 bases). The CDR3 contains 14 residues. The germline V gene has CDR1 SGHTS and CDR2 YDEGEE. Trimming removed 4 bases at V and 4 bases at J, with 12 bases between. The CDR3 is CASSLTGTGNTIYF. The CDR3 DNA reads TGTGCCAGCAGCCTTACAGGGACGGGAAACACCATATATTTT.

The chain's CDR3 is CASRTGHQGGTQYF. As DNA, the CDR3 is TGTGCCAGTAGGACCGGACACCAGGGCGGGACCCAGTACTTC. The V call is TRBV19, the J call TRBJ2-5; D possibly corresponds to TRBD1 (5 bases). The V gene lost 6 bases and the J gene lost 7 bases, with 18 bases spanning the gap. Per germline, CDR1 LNHDA and CDR2 SQIVND (reference sequence). The CDR3 totals 14 residues.

This chain joins TRBV6-5 and TRBJ1-1; D is uncertain. Trimming stripped 8 bases from V and 0 bases from J, with 10 bases between. The length of the CDR3 is 13 residues. Germline V CDR1 and CDR2: MNHEY, SVGAGI. The CDR3 spells CASFSSMNTEAFF. In nucleotides, the CDR3 is TGTGCCAGCTTCTCCAGTATGAACACTGAAGCTTTCTTT.

The J gene is TRBJ2-7, the V gene TRBV6-2 or TRBV6-3; D remains unclear. Germline values: CDR1 MNHEY, CDR2 SVGEGT. The CDR3 is 11 residues long. V was pared by 2 bases and J by 3 bases, with 2 bases between. The CDR3 sequence: CASSYLYEQYF. The CDR3 DNA sequence: TGTGCCAGCAGTTACCTCTACGAGCAGTACTTC.

The CDR3 coding sequence is TGTGCCAGCAGTTACCGGCGTGGGGAAGCTTTCTTT. As protein: CASSYRRGEAFF. J is TRBJ1-1 and V is TRBV6-5; unclear D gene. Per the germline V gene, CDR1 is MNHEY and CDR2 is SVGAGI. Trimming left V 2 bases short and J 8 bases short, with 9 bases between. CDR3 length: 12 amino acids.

This chain joins TRBV30 and TRBJ1-4; unclear D gene. Germline-derived CDR1 and CDR2 are GTSNPN and SVGIG (reference sequence). The V and J ends lost 8 bases and 2 bases respectively, with 9 bases between them. This CDR3 has 12 amino acids. CDR3: CASSATNEKLFF. CDR3 bases: TGTGCCAGTTCGGCCACTAATGAAAAACTGTTTTTT.

This clone was counted a few times. The chain carries TRBV4-1 and TRBJ1-4; weak D call: TRBD1 (6 bases). The CDR3 spans 15 residues. Germline CDR1 MGHRA, CDR2 YSYEKL. V was shortened by 1 base and J by 4 bases, with 10 bases between the two germline ends. CDR3: CASSQAQGNNEKLFF. The DNA of the CDR3 is TGCGCCAGCAGCCAAGCGCAGGGGAATAATGAAAAACTGTTTTTT.

Comment on this clone: This same CDR3 is encoded by further DNA sequences in the sample. The CDR3 region is CASSQVGNTEAFF. CDR3 nucleotides: TGTGCCAGCAGCCAAGTTGGTAACACTGAAGCTTTCTTT. The genes are TRBV3-1 (or the pseudogene TRBV3-2) and TRBJ1-1; D is unclear. The V gene's germline CDR1 is LGHDT and CDR2 YNNKEL (reference sequence). V gave up 1 base and J gave up 2 bases, with 5 bases separating them. The CDR3 loop spans 13 amino acids.

This chain connects TRBV9 to TRBJ2-1; TRBD2 might be the D (5 bases). V was trimmed by 2 bases and J by 5 bases, leaving 8 bases between them. The CDR3 covers 13 residues. Per the germline V gene, CDR1 is SGDLS and CDR2 is YYNGEE. CDR3 DNA sequence: TGTGCCAGCAGCGTCTTCGGGAACAATGAGCAGTTCTTC. This encodes CASSVFGNNEQFF.

The chain links TRBV19 to TRBJ2-1; D possibly uses TRBD1 or TRBD2 (5 bases each). CDR1 and CDR2 (germline): LNHDA, SQIVND (reference sequence). Trimming pared 4 bases from V and 4 bases from J, leaving 11 bases between. This CDR3 has 14 amino acids. CDR3 nucleotide sequence: TGTGCCAGTAGTAGTTCCAGGGAGTACAATGAGCAGTTCTTC. Amino acids: CASSSSREYNEQFF. The full variable domain, with the rest looked up from reference TRBV19 and TRBJ2-1, is DGGITQSPKYLFRKEGQNVTLSCEQNLNHDAMYWYRQDPGQGLRLIYYSQIVNDFQKGDIAEGYSVSREKKESFPLTVTSAQKNPTAFYLCASSSSREYNEQFFGPGTRLTVL.

This clone was counted once. V gene TRBV5-6 combines with J gene TRBJ1-6, with 9 bases that match TRBD1. J lost 10 bases, V lost 0 bases, and 11 bases had no gene match. CDR1 SGHDT and CDR2 YYEEEE come from the germline V gene. The CDR3 contains 17 residues. This CDR3 reads CASSLVGGQGLRSPLHF. CDR3 DNA: TGTGCCAGCAGCTTGGTGGGAGGACAGGGGCTTCGGTCACCCCTCCACTTT.

The J gene is TRBJ1-1, the V gene TRBV5-6; 9 nucleotides align to TRBD1. The trim removed 3 bases at V and 1 base at J, leaving 4 bases unmatched. The CDR3 is 15 residues long. Germline V CDR1 and CDR2: SGHDT, YYEEEE. The CDR3 region is CASSWTGDRNTEAFF. CDR3 in DNA: TGTGCCAGCAGCTGGACAGGGGACAGGAACACTGAAGCTTTCTTT. The entire variable domain, with the rest obtained from reference TRBV5-6 and TRBJ1-1, is as follows: DAGVTQSPTHLIKTRGQQVTLRCSPKSGHDTVSWYQQALGQGPQFIFQYYEEEERQRGNFPDRFSGHQFPNYSSELNVNALLLGDSALYLCASSWTGDRNTEAFFGQGTRLTVV.

The gene calls are TRBV25-1 and TRBJ1-3, with 7 bases fitting TRBD1. J lost 2 bases, V lost 8 bases, and 3 bases had no gene match. Germline CDR1 reads MGHDK; CDR2 reads SYGVNS. This CDR3 contains 13 residues. CDR3 in amino acids: CASRTGAGNTIYF. The CDR3 DNA reads as TGTGCCAGCCGGACAGGAGCTGGAAACACCATATATTTT.

The chain combines TRBV30 with TRBJ1-1; D is unclear. The CDR3 length is 15 residues. V lost 2 bases to trimming and J lost 6 bases, with 19 bases between them. CDR1 and CDR2 from the germline V gene are GTSNPN and SVGIG (reference sequence). The CDR3 sequence is CAWSYPAPAYPEAFF. CDR3 nucleotide sequence: TGTGCCTGGAGTTACCCAGCGCCAGCCTATCCTGAAGCTTTCTTT. The variable domain in full, with the rest retrieved from reference TRBV30 and TRBJ1-1, is SQTIHQWPATLVQPVGSPLSLECTVEGTSNPNLYWYRQAAGRGLQLLFYSVGIGQISSEVPQNLSASRPQDRQFILSSKKLLLSDSGFYLCAWSYPAPAYPEAFFGQGTRLTVV.

The V gene is TRBV13, the J gene TRBJ2-1; D is uncertain. Looked up from germline, CDR1 is PRHDT and CDR2 is FYEKMQ (reference sequence). Trimming removed 5 bases at V and 8 bases at J, with 13 bases between. The CDR3 is 13 residues long. CDR3 DNA: TGTGCCAGCAGCCTTAACTTGTTCTATGAGCAGTTCTTC. This encodes CASSLNLFYEQFF.

The chain couples TRBV24-1 to TRBJ1-2; D is unclear. The CDR3 length is 17 residues. V dropped 4 bases and J dropped 5 bases, with 22 bases sitting between them. Germline V gene sequence: CDR1 KGHDR, CDR2 SFDVKD. The CDR3 DNA follows: TGTGCCACCAGTGACACACCCCCCCAGATCGGGGAATATGGCTACACCTTC. Translation: CATSDTPPQIGEYGYTF.

V gene TRBV15 combines with J gene TRBJ2-3; tentatively, D is TRBD2 (6 bases). This CDR3 contains 17 residues. V dropped 0 bases and J dropped 3 bases, with 16 bases sitting between them. Germline assignment: CDR1 LNHNV and CDR2 YYDKDF (reference sequence). In DNA form, the CDR3 reads TGTGCCACCAGCAGAGATCTTGGGCAGGGAGGTACAGATACGCAGTATTTT. This encodes CATSRDLGQGGTDTQYF.

There are many counts of this clone. The V gene is TRBV5-5, the J gene TRBJ1-2; no clear D gene. The CDR3 contains 17 residues. Trimming pared 1 base from V and 3 bases from J, leaving 19 bases between. Germline V gene data show CDR1 as SGHKS and CDR2 as YYEKEE (reference sequence). The CDR3 bases are TGTGCCAGCAGCTTGAGGGCGCAGAGGCGGTGGGACTATGGCTACACCTTC. This translates into CASSLRAQRRWDYGYTF.

The J gene is TRBJ2-1, the V gene TRBV6-1; the D gene is possibly TRBD1 (6 bases). CDR3 size: 14 residues. The germline gives CDR1 MNHNS, CDR2 SASEGT. The V end was cut by 3 bases, the J end by 2 bases, with 8 bases between. The CDR3 nucleotides are TGTGCCAGCAGTGACCAGGGGACCTACAATGAGCAGTTCTTC. It yields the protein CASSDQGTYNEQFF.

V usage is TRBV20-1 and J usage is TRBJ1-2; D unresolved. The CDR3 runs to 11 residues. Germline V gene data show CDR1 as DFQATT and CDR2 as SNEGSKA (reference sequence). In nucleotides, the CDR3 is TGCAAAGGAGCTGAGGGAGGTGGCTACACCTTC. This gives the protein CKGAEGGGYTF.

This clone appeared a single time. The chain uses TRBV7-3 and TRBJ1-2; D unresolved. Germline CDR1 SGHTA, CDR2 FQGTGA. This CDR3 has 16 amino acids. The V end lost 1 base, the J end lost 5 bases, and 17 bases lay between the germline ends. CDR3 DNA: TGTGCCAGCAGCTTAAACCCCGGGAGTTATGAGTATGGCTACACCTTC. Translation gives CASSLNPGSYEYGYTF. Using reference TRBV7-3 and TRBJ1-2 for the parts outside the CDR3, the full variable domain is GAGVSQTPSNKVTEKGKYVELRCDPISGHTALYWYRQSLGQGPEFLIYFQGTGAADDSGLPNDRFFAVRPEGSVSTLKIQRTERGDSAVYLCASSLNPGSYEYGYTFGSGTRLTVV.

This clone was observed a few times. This chain links TRBV7-3 with TRBJ1-6, with TRBD1 identical over 7 bases. The CDR3 totals 15 residues. Per germline, CDR1 SGHTA and CDR2 FQGTGA. The J segment lost 5 bases and the V segment lost 0 bases, leaving 1 base of the junction unmatched. CDR3 bases: TGTGCCAGCAGCTTAACCGGACAGGATAATTCACCCCTCCACTTT. Translated: CASSLTGQDNSPLHF. The variable domain in full, with the rest retrieved from reference TRBV7-3 and TRBJ1-6, is GAGVSQTPSNKVTEKGKYVELRCDPISGHTALYWYRQSLGQGPEFLIYFQGTGAADDSGLPNDRFFAVRPEGSVSTLKIQRTERGDSAVYLCASSLTGQDNSPLHFGNGTRLTVT.

The chain employs TRBV5-4 and TRBJ2-2; 8 bases agree with TRBD1. CDR1 is SGHNT, CDR2 YYREEE, per germline (reference sequence). The CDR3 has 15 residues. V was clipped by 4 bases and J by 6 bases; unmatched bases: 8. This CDR3 reads CASSKQTGDAGELFF. As DNA, the CDR3 is TGTGCCAGCAGCAAACAGACAGGGGATGCCGGGGAGCTGTTTTTT. Complete variable domain (other parts from reference TRBV5-4 and TRBJ2-2): ETGVTQSPTHLIKTRGQQVTLRCSSQSGHNTVSWYQQALGQGPQFIFQYYREEENGRGNFPPRFSGLQFPNYSSELNVNALELDDSALYLCASSKQTGDAGELFFGEGSRLTVL.

This chain uses TRBV7-2 with TRBJ2-7, with 11 bases lining up with TRBD2. Germline V lookup: CDR1 SGHTA, CDR2 FQGNSA. The length of the CDR3 is 15 residues. J gave up 3 bases and V 4 bases, and 5 bases lay outside the gene matches. CDR3 region: CASSSPGLAVYEQYF. The CDR3 nucleotides are TGTGCCAGCAGCTCACCGGGACTAGCGGTCTACGAGCAGTACTTC.

Only one count was recorded for this clone. The V call is TRBV5-1, the J call TRBJ2-3; possibly TRBD2 for D (5 bases). The CDR3 length is 15 residues. The V end lost 0 bases, the J end lost 1 base, and 9 bases lay between the germline ends. Germline CDR1 is SGHRS and CDR2 is YFSETQ. The CDR3 loop reads CASSLEFGGTDTQYF. CDR3 in DNA: TGCGCCAGCAGCTTGGAGTTCGGGGGCACAGATACGCAGTATTTT.

CDR3 coding DNA: TGTGCCAGTAGCACCCTAGGCGGAGGCCACTATGGCTACACCTTC. This translates into CASSTLGGGHYGYTF. The chain carries TRBV19 and TRBJ1-2; no clear D. The CDR3 length is 15 residues. Germline-derived CDR1 and CDR2 are LNHDA and SQIVND (reference sequence). Trimming left V 6 bases short and J 3 bases short, with 17 bases between.